This T cell receptor (beta chain) was observed in a study of T cell responses to AZD1222 COVID-19 vaccine. Findings and limits, study-wide: Repertoire collection took place solely once the T cell response had peaked. Mostly white British, mostly female donors; authors suggested clonal diversity may be underestimated. A rise in Spike-specific TCR breadth and depth followed two AZD1222 doses.

With 6 bases removed from V and 8 bases from J, the gap between germline ends came to 13 bases. CDR1 and CDR2 from the germline V gene are SNHLY and FYNNEI. The CDR3 loop spans 12 amino acids. As regards this clone: Its matching antigen is unknown.

Measured with immunoSEQ multiplex PCR; TCRdb has only the in-frame clones, and not every one. There are around 160,000 clones in the sample; about nine tenths occur only once, and 2.8% lies in the top ten. This sequence originates from an adult in good health. The sample consisted of peripheral blood, taken on day 0 of MenACWY control vaccination. This chain links TRBV2 with TRBJ1-2; D remains unclear. CDR3 DNA: TGTGCCAGCAGCCCGCGCGACCAAGGCTACACCTTC. This encodes CASSPRDQGYTF.